Presented here are 21 T cell receptor beta chains from one specimen sequenced in a study of blood T cell repertoires in COVID-19 (dated by TCRdb to the early 2020s). Receptor amplification or capture employed the immunoSEQ multiplex PCR assay. TCRdb provides this immuneACCESS table in a form limited to in-frame rearrangements. Some clones are lacking; in checked studies, under half of them reflect an unresolved V gene, and why the rest are absent is not known. For this sample there are roughly 280,000 clones; about nine tenths appear just once. About 4% of the sample rests with the top ten. Sequencing input: PBMCs or T cells enriched from blood (not recorded which). These receptors came from a woman in her twenties or thirties with acute COVID-19.

The chain recombines TRBV19 with TRBJ1-5; 11 bases line up with TRBD1. CDR1 is LNHDA, CDR2 SQIVND, per germline (reference sequence). Trimming took 8 bases from V and 4 from J; bases not matched to a gene: 7. The CDR3 runs 15 residues. The CDR3 is CASWTGGVRNQPQHF. In nucleotides, the CDR3 is TGTGCCAGTTGGACAGGGGGCGTCCGAAATCAGCCCCAGCATTTT.

The chain carries TRBV7-6 and TRBJ2-1, with D possibly TRBD1 on 5 matching bases. V dropped 1 base and J dropped 7 bases, with 23 bases sitting between them. Germline V CDR1 and CDR2: SGHVS, FNYEAQ. This CDR3 is built from 18 residues. The CDR3 region is CASSLGVNMGLDGNEQFF. CDR3 sequence (DNA): TGTGCCAGCAGCTTAGGCGTGAATATGGGGCTCGATGGGAATGAGCAGTTCTTC.

This rearrangement joins TRBV6-5 to TRBJ2-2; D possibly corresponds to TRBD1 (5 bases). The V end was cut by 6 bases, the J end by 4 bases, with 9 bases between. The length of the CDR3 is 13 residues. CDR1 and CDR2 (germline): MNHEY, SVGAGI. The CDR3 nucleotides are TGTGCCAGCAGGAGGACAATCACCGGGGAGCTGTTTTTT. Translating it yields CASRRTITGELFF.

The V gene is TRBV5-1, the J gene TRBJ1-5; 7 nucleotides align to TRBD1. V shed 4 bases, J shed 4 bases, and the junction held 5 bases outside the gene matches. The CDR3 is made up of 14 amino acids. Germline CDR1 is SGHRS and CDR2 is YFSETQ. The CDR3 spells CASSQGQENQPQHF. In nucleotides, the CDR3 is TGCGCCAGCAGCCAAGGACAGGAGAATCAGCCCCAGCATTTT. The full variable domain, rest sourced from reference TRBV5-1 and TRBJ1-5, is KAGVTQTPRYLIKTRGQQVTLSCSPISGHRSVSWYQQTPGQGLQFLFEYFSETQRNKGNFPGRFSGRQFSNSRSEMNVSTLELGDSALYLCASSQGQENQPQHFGDGTRLSIL.

The chain uses TRBV19 and TRBJ2-1, with TRBD1 matching over 7 bases. J lost 5 bases, V lost 3 bases, and 4 bases had no gene match. CDR1 is LNHDA and CDR2 is SQIVND in the germline V gene (reference sequence). This CDR3 region has 14 residues. The CDR3 DNA sequence: TGTGCCAGTAGTATGGACAGGTCCGACAATGAGCAGTTCTTC. Its protein product is CASSMDRSDNEQFF.

The CDR3 nucleotides are TGCGCCAGCAGTGTACCCGCGGGAGGGCCCGGTTGCACAGATACGCAGTATTTT. Residues: CASSVPAGGPGCTDTQYF. The V and J genes are TRBV10-1 and TRBJ2-3; 9 nucleotides align to TRBD2. Germline CDR1 WNHNN, CDR2 SYGVQD (reference sequence). J gave up 1 base and V 4 bases, and 12 bases lay outside the gene matches. There are 18 residues in the CDR3.

The CDR3: CASSSVDSPNEKLFF. The CDR3 nucleotides are TGTGCCAGCAGCTCCGTGGACAGTCCTAATGAAAAACTGTTTTTT. The genes are TRBV27 and TRBJ1-4, with TRBD1 as a possible D gene (6 bases). This CDR3 has 15 residues. Germline CDR1 is MNHEY and CDR2 is SMNVEV (reference sequence). Trimming left V 6 bases short and J 3 bases short, with 14 bases between.

The rearrangement uses TRBV28 and TRBJ2-1, with 11 bases that match TRBD2. Germline V gene lookup returns CDR1 MDHEN and CDR2 SYDVKM. Trimming took 2 bases from V and 3 from J; bases not matched to a gene: 6. CDR3 length equals 17 residues. The DNA of the CDR3 is TGTGCCAGCAGTTTAACTAGGCTAGCGGGAGGCTACAATGAGCAGTTCTTC. It codes for CASSLTRLAGGYNEQFF.

V usage is TRBV27 and J usage is TRBJ2-7; the match to TRBD1 covers 10 bases. Trimming removed 5 bases from V and 3 bases from J; junction bases left unmatched: 10. CDR1 MNHEY and CDR2 SMNVEV come from the germline V gene (reference sequence). The CDR3 is 16 residues long. Written as DNA, the CDR3 is TGTGCCAGCAGTCCAATCGGGACAGGGGCTCGCTACGAGCAGTACTTC. Its translation: CASSPIGTGARYEQYF.

The chain carries TRBV10-2 and TRBJ2-7; TRBD1 might be the D (5 bases). Germline V gene data show CDR1 as WSHSY and CDR2 as SAAADI. There are 15 residues in the CDR3. V was shortened by 3 bases and J by 2 bases, with 14 bases between the two germline ends. The CDR3: CASSELGPATYEQYF. The CDR3 DNA reads TGCGCCAGCAGTGAATTGGGGCCAGCGACCTACGAGCAGTACTTC.

The chain employs TRBV27 and TRBJ2-3, with 9 bases aligning to TRBD1. This CDR3 contains 16 residues. Germline V lookup: CDR1 MNHEY, CDR2 SMNVEV (reference sequence). With 6 bases clipped from V and 2 bases from J, the junction kept 9 bases outside the gene matches. For the CDR3, the DNA is TGTGCCAGCAGCGAGGGGACAGGGCCTTTCACAGATACGCAGTATTTT. This sequence encodes CASSEGTGPFTDTQYF.

V is TRBV18 and J is TRBJ2-1, with TRBD2 matching over 14 bases. Germline assignment: CDR1 KGHSH and CDR2 LQKENI. The CDR3 has 15 amino acids. Trimming removed 6 bases from V and 3 bases from J; junction bases left unmatched: 1. The CDR3 loop is CASSGLAGVYNEQFF. CDR3 nucleotides: TGTGCCAGCTCGGGACTAGCGGGAGTCTACAATGAGCAGTTCTTC.

The V and J genes are TRBV13 and TRBJ1-1, with 9 bases that match TRBD1. The CDR3 contains 17 residues. Trimming took 9 bases from V and 0 from J; bases not matched to a gene: 14. From germline, CDR1 is PRHDT and CDR2 FYEKMQ (reference sequence). DNA of the CDR3: TGTGCCAGTCTAAACGGGACAGGGTTATTAATGAACACTGAAGCTTTCTTT. Translating gives CASLNGTGLLMNTEAFF.

The V and J genes are TRBV28 and TRBJ1-5; D possibly corresponds to TRBD1 (6 bases). The germline gives CDR1 MDHEN, CDR2 SYDVKM. CDR3 length: 14 residues. The V end lost 8 bases, the J end lost 2 bases, and 13 bases lay between the germline ends. CDR3 bases: TGTGCCAGCCAGATTGGGGGCCGCAATCAGCCCCAGCATTTT. As protein: CASQIGGRNQPQHF.

The chain uses TRBV11-2 and TRBJ1-2, with 8 bases matching TRBD1. Germline V lookup: CDR1 SGHAT, CDR2 FQNNGV. With V trimmed by 4 bases and J by 2 bases, 15 bases remained unmatched. The CDR3 extends over 18 amino acids. The CDR3 nucleotides read TGTGCCAGCAGCTCGATAGGGAAGACAGGGGAAGGAAACTATGGCTACACCTTC. Its protein product is CASSSIGKTGEGNYGYTF.

This chain connects TRBV6-5 to TRBJ1-6; D is uncertain. The CDR3 totals 16 residues. The germline gives CDR1 MNHEY, CDR2 SVGAGI. The V and J ends lost 0 bases and 9 bases respectively, with 15 bases between them. CDR3 DNA sequence: TGTGCCAGCAGTTACTCAGGCCTCCAGCCGGGTTCACCCCTCCACTTT. This codes for CASSYSGLQPGSPLHF.

In this sample, this clone turned up once. The J gene is TRBJ1-1, the V gene TRBV7-9, with unresolved D. In germline, CDR1 is SEHNR, CDR2 FQNEAQ (reference sequence). Trimming removed 3 bases from V and 0 bases from J, with 11 bases in between. This CDR3 region has 15 residues. The CDR3 sequence: CASSLGEIMNTEAFF. Here the CDR3 DNA reads TGTGCCAGCAGCTTGGGCGAGATAATGAACACTGAAGCTTTCTTT.

The chain uses TRBV6-5 and TRBJ2-2; no firm D call. The germline gives CDR1 MNHEY, CDR2 SVGAGI. Trimming removed 0 bases from V and 7 bases from J, with 9 bases in between. The CDR3 is 14 amino acids. The CDR3 sequence is CASSYSRSYGELFF. CDR3 in DNA: TGTGCCAGCAGTTACTCGAGGTCCTACGGGGAGCTGTTTTTT.

The gene calls are TRBV13 and TRBJ2-7; 7 nucleotides agree with TRBD2. V trimming: 4 bases; J trimming: 3 bases; junction bases outside the gene matches: 6. Germline-derived CDR1 and CDR2 are PRHDT and FYEKMQ (reference sequence). This CDR3 is 14 amino acids long. The DNA for the CDR3 is TGTGCCAGCAGCTACATGGGGGAGGGCTACGAGCAGTACTTC. Translated: CASSYMGEGYEQYF.

The chain recombines TRBV7-9 with TRBJ2-2; D might be TRBD2 (6 bases). Germline-derived CDR1 and CDR2 are SEHNR and FQNEAQ (reference sequence). V shed 1 base and J shed 3 bases, with 12 bases lying between them. The CDR3 spans 16 residues. In DNA, the CDR3 is TGTGCCAGCAGCTTAGTCACGGGACTCGACACCGGGGAGCTGTTTTTT. Amino acids: CASSLVTGLDTGELFF.

The J gene is TRBJ2-1, the V gene TRBV9; 7 bases fit TRBD2. The CDR3 is 15 residues long. The V segment lost 3 bases and the J segment 6 bases; nucleotides outside the gene matches: 9. Germline lookup yields CDR1 SGDLS and CDR2 YYNGEE. In DNA form, the CDR3 reads TGTGCCAGCAGCGCGGATTGGACTAGTGTCAATGAGCAGTTCTTC. This sequence encodes CASSADWTSVNEQFF.